The source of this T cell receptor (beta chain) is a study of blood T cell repertoires in COVID-19. Study in general: Sources were T cells, B-cell-depleted T cells, or PBMCs; the material itself was cDNA or gDNA.

Those who participated ranged in age from roughly 18 to 89 years and resided in 20 to 25 US areas. Within the 2 weeks before study entry, each person in the exposed group met a COVID-19 case. Original handling: Using reference gene primer amplification, nucleated cell counts were estimated. Clones were read by immunoSEQ multiplex PCR, and TCRdb kept only the in-frame ones, dropping some. V and J calls and clone size are as listed in that table; D and trimming were resolved from the DNA. The sample has 350,000 or so clones, roughly 90% seen once. Sequenced input: PBMCs or T cells enriched from blood (not recorded which). This clonotype originated in a woman aged 25 to 45 who had been exposed to COVID-19.

The CDR3 loop reads CASSVEGTGPNLNEQFF. CDR3 bases: TGTGCCAGCAGCGTAGAGGGAACAGGCCCTAATCTCAATGAGCAGTTCTTC. The chain couples TRBV9 to TRBJ2-1, with a tentative D call TRBD1 (5 bases). The V and J ends lost 0 bases and 6 bases respectively, with 19 bases between them. Germline CDR1 reads SGDLS; CDR2 reads YYNGEE. This CDR3 is built from 17 residues.